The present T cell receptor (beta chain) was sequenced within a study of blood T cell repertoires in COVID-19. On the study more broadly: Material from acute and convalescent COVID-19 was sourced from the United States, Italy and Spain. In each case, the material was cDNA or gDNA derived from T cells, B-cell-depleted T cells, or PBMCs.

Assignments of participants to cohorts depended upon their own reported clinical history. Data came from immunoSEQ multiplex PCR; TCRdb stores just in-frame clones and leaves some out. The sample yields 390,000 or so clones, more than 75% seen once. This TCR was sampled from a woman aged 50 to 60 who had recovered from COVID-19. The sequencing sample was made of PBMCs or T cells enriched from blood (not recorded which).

The CDR3 DNA reads TGTGCCAGCAGCTTAATCGCCGGGCCCGCGGGGCAGTTCTTC. The encoded protein is CASSLIAGPAGQFF. The chain carries TRBV7-3 and TRBJ2-1; maybe TRBD2 (5 bases). The germline CDR1 and CDR2 sequences are SGHTA and FQGTGA. Trimming stripped 1 base from V and 12 bases from J, with 16 bases between. The CDR3 totals 14 residues.